This TCR beta chain was captured by sequencing in a study of blood T cell repertoires in COVID-19. This clone appeared a few times. TCRdb's copy holds only in-frame clones and misses some; the assay was immunoSEQ multiplex PCR. The sample comprises 130,000 or so clones, roughly 78% of which are singletons, and 15% to 20% rests with the top ten. The CDR3 extends over 17 amino acids. Germline CDR1 and CDR2: LGHNA and YSLEER. With 2 bases removed from V and 0 bases from J, the gap between germline ends came to 14 bases. This chain connects TRBV4-3 to TRBJ1-3; D unclear. Specimen: peripheral blood. The TCR originated in a man in his sixties with active or convalescent COVID-19. The CDR3 region is CASSQSPGAASGNTIYF. The CDR3 DNA follows: TGCGCCAGCAGCCAATCCCCAGGAGCGGCCTCTGGAAACACCATATATTTT.